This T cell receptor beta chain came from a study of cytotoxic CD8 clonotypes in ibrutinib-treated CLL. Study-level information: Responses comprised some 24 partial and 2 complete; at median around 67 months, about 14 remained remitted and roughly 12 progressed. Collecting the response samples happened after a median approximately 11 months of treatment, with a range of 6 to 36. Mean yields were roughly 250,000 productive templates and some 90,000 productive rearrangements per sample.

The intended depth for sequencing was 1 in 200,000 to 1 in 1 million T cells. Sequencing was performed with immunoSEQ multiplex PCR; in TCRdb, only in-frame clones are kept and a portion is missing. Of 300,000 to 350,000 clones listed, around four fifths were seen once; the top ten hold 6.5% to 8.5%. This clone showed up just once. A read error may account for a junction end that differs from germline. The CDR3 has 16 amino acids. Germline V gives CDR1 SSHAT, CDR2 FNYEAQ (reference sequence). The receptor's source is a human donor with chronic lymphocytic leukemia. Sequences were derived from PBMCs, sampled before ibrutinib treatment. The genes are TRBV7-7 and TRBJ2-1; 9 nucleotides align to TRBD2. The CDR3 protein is CASSLGPAGGYNEQFF. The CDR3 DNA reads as TGTGCTAGCAGCTTAGGGCCAGCGGGAGGATACAATGAGCAGTTCTTC.